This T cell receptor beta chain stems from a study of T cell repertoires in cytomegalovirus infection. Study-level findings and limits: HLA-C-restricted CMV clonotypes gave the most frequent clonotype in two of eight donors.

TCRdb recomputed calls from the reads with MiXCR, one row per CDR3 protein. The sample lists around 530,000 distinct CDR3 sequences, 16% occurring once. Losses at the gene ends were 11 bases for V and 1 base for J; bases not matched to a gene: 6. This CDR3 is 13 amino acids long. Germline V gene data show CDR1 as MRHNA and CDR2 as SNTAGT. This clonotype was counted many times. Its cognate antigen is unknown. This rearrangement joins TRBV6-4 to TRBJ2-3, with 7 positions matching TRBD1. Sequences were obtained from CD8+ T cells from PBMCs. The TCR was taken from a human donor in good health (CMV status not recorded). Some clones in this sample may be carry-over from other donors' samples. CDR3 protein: CAGHRGCTDTQYF. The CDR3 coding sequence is TGTGCCGGACACAGGGGATGCACAGATACGCAGTATTTT.